A single TCR beta chain is shown here with its context. The antigen this receptor binds is unknown. No qualities accompany the bases; no much larger clone lies one base away. The cohort comprised 550 to 700 healthy bone marrow donors. At the time of sampling, all cohort members were nominally healthy, though unrecorded immune exposures were likely present. The donor was CMV seronegative and was included in the group of approximately 350 seronegative cohort members. Each donor provided a peripheral blood sample, and peripheral blood mononuclear cells were used for TCR beta sequencing. Genomic DNA was extracted from the blood cell samples with the Qiagen DNeasy Blood Extraction Kit. CDR1 and CDR2 are read off the germline V gene as KGHSH and LQKENI. V and J are truncated by 4 bases and 2 bases respectively, leaving an intervening sequence of 8 bases. From cysteine to phenylalanine, the CDR3 is 13 amino acids long. Just the 39-base CDR3 DNA is kept, in frame starting at base 1.

The library was made by the immunoSEQ multiplex PCR assay. A mixture of 60 forward primers for TCR Vbeta segments and 13 reverse primers for TCR Jbeta segments was used in the multiplex PCR. The CDR3 region of rearranged TCR beta genes was amplified from genomic DNA by a multiplex PCR assay. On the Illumina HiSeq System, the amplified TCR beta libraries were sequenced as 87-base-pair reads. The authors' pipeline ran thus. A later analysis counted about 80 million unique TCR beta chains across the 640 or so repertoires, and 9 million to 14 million of these chains were shared by at least two donors. Raw reads were error-corrected and collapsed into unique sequences by a nearest-neighbor algorithm in which closely related sequences were merged to remove PCR and sequencing errors. Alignment of CDR3 sequences to IMGT reference sequences was used to assign V, D and J gene segments. For a sequence to be retained, at least a six-nucleotide match to both a V gene segment and a J gene segment was required. Rearrangements were called productive when the CDR3 lacked stop codons and stayed in frame with V and J; all others were non-productive. Following IMGT convention, CDR3 was defined as the stretch from the second conserved V-encoded cysteine to the conserved J-encoded phenylalanine. Sequences without an unambiguous match to a single V gene segment were excluded from the earlier analysis of 450 to 650 of the donors. In an earlier analysis of a few hundred of the donors, V segments were called functional above 56.7% productive rearrangements and were called segregating when the between-donor standard deviation exceeded 5%. A statistical classification framework was built to diagnose cytomegalovirus status from the catalog of TCR beta chain sequences. A later analysis assigned V and J genes by comparing TCR nucleotide sequences with IMGT/GENE-DB human TR gene sequences. The TCRdist pipeline was used in a later analysis to assign CDR3 sequences and most-parsimonious VDJ recombination scenarios. A later analysis defined each TCR beta chain by its CDR3 amino acid sequence plus V-gene family, and excluded reads lacking a unique V-gene family. A later analysis removed 550 to 700 highly shared, low-generation-probability nucleotide sequences to deal with suspected cross-contamination and a sequencing artifact. A later analysis calculated a clonal expansion index for each public chain from normalized within-repertoire ranks of inferred template counts. In a later analysis, generation probabilities were computed with a VDJ recombination model fitted to out-of-frame rearrangements, and the resulting probabilities were checked against IGoR. In a later analysis, hypergeometric tests were used to score TCR-TCR, TCR-HLA and TCR-CMV co-occurrence, with a repertoire-size bias correction applied to TCR pairs. A later analysis estimated false discovery rates by permuting HLA or CMV assignments 20 times. In a later analysis, co-occurring TCRs were grouped with DBSCAN, and TCRdist sequence similarity was added when clustering was performed within HLA-allele-positive subsets. Repertoires with fewer than 30,000 or more than 120,000 public chains were left out of co-occurrence clustering, as were roughly five repertoires with anomalous nucleotide sharing. Entries here come from immuneACCESS through TCRdb and include only in-frame sequences with V and J called. Some clones fail to appear in such tables; in the studies checked, an unresolved V gene covers under half of the shortfall, and the cause of the remainder is unknown. The V and J calls and the clone size are those of that table, but D and trimming were determined from the DNA. This sample comprises about 200,000 clones, 86% of them detected only once. The biggest ten clones account for 0.25% to 0.4% of the sample.

This entry belongs to a study of cytomegalovirus exposure and HLA in healthy donors (dated by TCRdb to about 2017). The study in broad terms: An earlier analysis of roughly 610 of the donors reported about 260 Gb of sequence data and approximately 120 million unique TCR beta sequences obtained from about 180 million T cells. An early release covering roughly 580 HLA-typed donors comprised approximately 300 gigabases of sequencing data and around 80 million unique TCR sequences. Of the 398 genotyped donors, over 65% fell in the genetic ancestry cluster associated with self-reported Caucasian donors. The study aimed to test whether signatures of past pathogen exposure could be identified by cataloging public T cell receptors. Using immunosequencing, the study profiled T cell repertoires from fewer than 850 subjects and related those repertoires to cytomegalovirus serostatus. Along with the roughly 670-subject first cohort, a separate validation cohort of approximately 110 different subjects was used. To predict cytomegalovirus infection status, the study brought together high-throughput TCR immunosequencing, statistical association of individual TCRs with disease status, and machine learning. A later analysis re-examined previously published TCR beta repertoires from several hundred donors and added high-resolution HLA genotyping to investigate patterns of TCR occurrence. In the later analysis, no new phenotypic data were used to find candidate immune exposures; instead, reliance was placed on TCR beta sequences and their occurrence across donors. An earlier analysis of more than 450 of the donors used high-throughput TCR beta sequencing to judge whether each TCR beta V gene segment behaved as functional or pseudogenic. Donor age, sex, ethnicity and CMV serostatus were collected together with the repertoire data. Genome-wide SNP genotypes for about 65% of the 666 donors were used in a later genetic analysis, which treated that subset as a discovery cohort. All discovery cohort repertoires had been generated on a single sequencing platform. Both class I and class II loci were covered by HLA typing, at four-digit resolution. The number of typed donors differed by locus: about 629-630 for A, B, C, DRB1 and DQB1; some 500 for DQA1; around 610 for DPA1; and approximately 450 for DPB1. Roughly 5 DR-DQ haplotypes were handled as single units for association and clustering, since linkage in the cohort was strong. Among 398 genotyped donors of the cohort, an average of roughly 240,000 unique TCR beta nucleotide sequences were sequenced per donor, about a sixth of them non-productive.

Overall study results and their limits: In a later analysis, several top co-occurrence clusters were reported to appear linked to parvovirus B19, influenza, CMV and Epstein-Barr virus. The classifier was reported to diagnose cytomegalovirus status with high specificity and sensitivity in both the original and validation cohorts. A later genetic analysis associated a missense DCLRE1C variant with V-gene and J-gene trimming of TCR beta chains, and an independent cohort replicated the association. The cohort was sequenced for TCR beta chains only, and without alpha or paired-chain data the features that could be detected were limited. A further reported finding was that TCR beta sequences accurately predicted the HLA-A and HLA-B alleles for most subjects in the first cohort. Because counts were too low, some 17 rarely observed V segments, including chromosome 9 orphons, were left out of the earlier analysis of roughly 600 of the donors. According to a later analysis, TCR association rates differed among HLA loci, with DRB1 alleles showing the most associated TCRs and HLA-C alleles showing the fewest. In a later analysis, HLA-associated TCR beta chains showed more clonal expansion and lower generation probabilities than non-associated chains that were equally common. In an earlier analysis of about 550 of the donors, most TCR beta V segments were observed in productive rearrangements about 87% or about 30% of the time, broadly matching IMGT annotations. CMV serostatus was the only immune exposure information available for the cohort. Presence/absence analyses assumed roughly uniform sequencing depth across donors, an assumption that may not hold. According to a later genetic analysis, donors in an Asian-associated ancestry cluster had fewer N-insertions in productive TCRs than the approximately 670-donor mean. Most TCR sequences were seen in very few donors, while some public TCRs were found in many individuals. In a later analysis, 16,951 TCR beta sequences were associated with specific HLA alleles at a false discovery rate of 0.05. When HLA alleles, especially DR and DQ, strongly co-occurred, TCR associations were difficult to assign to individual alleles. A total of about 150 TCR beta chains were listed by the study as associated with cytomegalovirus. Most CMV-associated TCR beta chains appeared to be HLA-restricted in a later analysis, and the HLA associations seemed to be driven largely by CMV exposure. Linkage disequilibrium might explain the correlated functional status among segregating V segments, but an unknown experimental factor could not be ruled out. Three of the identified cytomegalovirus-associated TCR beta chains were confirmed in vitro to be specific for cytomegalovirus antigens. The 87-base-pair reads could not distinguish some IMGT-functional V segments, including TRBV6-2 and TRBV6-3, so those segments were excluded. A cluster of highly shared sequence variants was judged likely to be a technical artifact of the sequencing pipeline. Because some donors lacked HLA typing at each locus, the association tests relied only on the typed subset. It was suggested by the authors that the approach could potentially be generalized to other disease states and immunological phenotypes.

This receptor was taken from a woman in her 30s in good health and CMV-seronegative. The sample consisted of PBMCs. The chain was built from TRBV18 and TRBJ1-2, and possibly TRBD1, on 6 matching bases. The CDR3 reads as follows: CASSQDRNYGYTF. The DNA reads as follows: TGTGCCAGCTCACAGGACAGAAACTATGGCTACACCTTC.